The 3 T cell receptor beta chains listed next were all sequenced from one sample in a study of cytomegalovirus exposure and HLA in healthy donors. Researchers ran the PCR with 60 Vbeta and 13 Jbeta primers. Clones were read by immunoSEQ multiplex PCR, and TCRdb kept only the in-frame ones, dropping some. Of fewer than 130,000 clones in the sample, roughly 69% were seen once. Sequencing used PBMCs. The receptors were gathered from a man aged 30 to 39 in good health and CMV-seropositive.

The V call is TRBV2, the J call TRBJ1-1; D is ambiguous. The CDR3 consists of 13 residues. V lost 2 bases and J lost 5, with 9 bases in between. Germline CDR1 SNHLY, CDR2 FYNNEI. The CDR3: CASSEIGVTEAFF. The CDR3 bases are TGTGCCAGCAGTGAAATTGGAGTGACTGAAGCTTTCTTT.

The chain carries TRBV5-4 and TRBJ1-2, with D unresolved. CDR1 and CDR2 (germline): SGHNT, YYREEE (reference sequence). There are 13 residues in the CDR3. V lost 7 bases and J lost 0, with 10 bases in between. For the CDR3, the DNA is TGTGCCAGCTCTCGGGGTTCTAACTATGGCTACACCTTC. It translates to CASSRGSNYGYTF.

This chain links TRBV19 with TRBJ2-2; D may be TRBD1 (7 bases). The CDR3 sequence is 15 residues long. The germline V and J ends were trimmed by 4 bases and 4 bases, with 13 bases remaining between them. The V gene's germline CDR1 is LNHDA and CDR2 SQIVND (reference sequence). CDR3 sequence reads: CASSTGGGGTGELFF. The CDR3, as DNA: TGTGCCAGTAGTACTGGAGGGGGCGGCACCGGGGAGCTGTTTTTT.